The T cell receptor beta chain described here comes from a study of blood T cell repertoires in COVID-19. Authors' methods: Estimation of nucleated cell counts relied on the amplification of reference gene primers. Generated by immunoSEQ multiplex PCR, the TCRdb table keeps only in-frame clones and is missing some. V and J calls plus clone size are reproduced from that table; the DNA served to infer D and trimming. This repertoire shows around 200,000 clones, approximately 86% found once; its top ten account for approximately 4%. Germline lookup yields CDR1 MNHNS and CDR2 SASEGT. The junction had 4 bases not matched to a gene; V was cut back by 0 bases and J by 6 bases. The CDR3 covers 16 residues.

The sequenced sample consisted of PBMCs or T cells enriched from blood (not recorded which). The origin of this receptor is a woman under 40 who had been exposed to COVID-19. The chain links TRBV6-1 to TRBJ2-2; TRBD1 agrees at 10 bases. CDR3 nucleotide sequence: TGTGCCAGCAGTGAAGCAAGGGACAGGGGACCCGGGGAGCTGTTTTTT. Translated, it gives CASSEARDRGPGELFF.